These 12 T cell receptor beta chains were sequenced from one sample in a study of molecular identifiers for immune sequencing clone quantification. Each CDR3 protein gets one entry after TCRdb re-called the PCR reads with MiXCR. The sample lists a few hundred thousand distinct CDR3 sequences; about 25% were seen once. The sequenced sample was naive CD8+ T cells from blood, with Jurkat cell RNA spiked in. Subset defined: FACS-sorted CD8+CD4-CCR7+CD45RA+ naive T cells. The source is a human donor in good health. Some libraries in this study had Jurkat cell RNA spiked in.

Comments on this clonotype: A much larger clone differs by one base, so this may be a read error. V gene TRBV28 combines with J gene TRBJ2-3; D unresolved. The V end was cut by 6 bases, the J end by 1 base, with 14 bases between. The CDR3 length is 15 residues. Germline loops: CDR1 MDHEN, CDR2 SYDVKM. The CDR3, as DNA: TGTGCCAGCAGCCACAGATTGTTCGGCACAGATACGCAGTATTTT. Amino acids: CASSHRLFGTDTQYF. The whole variable domain, remainder taken from reference TRBV28 and TRBJ2-3, is DVKVTQSSRYLVKRTGEKVFLECVQDMDHENMFWYRQDPGLGLRLIYFSYDVKMKEKGDIPEGYSVSREKKERFSLILESASTNQTSMYLCASSHRLFGTDTQYFGPGTRLTVL.

In this sample, this clonotype turned up many times. V gene TRBV12-5 combines with J gene TRBJ2-1; D is unresolved. Trimming took off 0 bases at V and 8 bases at J, with 5 bases between the two ends. Germline CDR1 and CDR2: LGHNT and FRNRAP. The CDR3 covers 12 residues. CDR3 sequence reads: CASGLVVYEQFF. The DNA of the CDR3 is TGTGCTAGTGGTTTGGTAGTGTATGAGCAGTTCTTC.

Concerning this clonotype: This could be a read error, since a much larger clone is one nucleotide away. V usage is TRBV18 and J usage is TRBJ2-3; TRBD2 matches at 8 bases. The CDR3 totals 15 residues. Germline V gene lookup returns CDR1 KGHSH and CDR2 LQKENI. The J segment lost 5 bases and the V segment lost 6 bases, leaving 10 bases of the junction unmatched. CDR3 coding DNA: TGTGCCAGCTCGCCTCCAGCGGGAGCCCTAGATACGCAGTATTTT. It specifies CASSPPAGALDTQYF.

This clonotype was detected many times. The rearrangement links TRBV6-6 to TRBJ2-1; the D is unclear. CDR3 length: 15 amino acids. V shed 0 bases and J shed 6 bases, with 12 bases lying between them. The germline CDR1 and CDR2 sequences are MNHNY and SVGAGI (reference sequence). CDR3 sequence reads: CASSYSLGPANEQFF. CDR3 nucleotide sequence: TGTGCCAGCAGTTACTCCCTAGGACCCGCCAATGAGCAGTTCTTC.

This clonotype was seen only a few times. The chain employs TRBV27 and TRBJ2-7; weak D call: TRBD2 (6 bases). This CDR3 is built from 13 residues. V was shortened by 9 bases and J by 3 bases, with 15 bases between the two germline ends. CDR1 is MNHEY and CDR2 is SMNVEV in the germline V gene (reference sequence). CDR3 nucleotide sequence: TGTGCCAGTACCTCGTCGCGGGGCTACGAGCAGTACTTC. It encodes CASTSSRGYEQYF.

The chain's CDR3 is CSSPGAGANVLTF. In DNA form, the CDR3 reads TGCAGTTCCCCAGGGGCGGGGGCCAACGTCCTGACTTTC. The chain has TRBV20-1 and TRBJ2-6; a possible D gene is TRBD1 (6 bases). Germline V gene lookup returns CDR1 DFQATT and CDR2 SNEGSKA (reference sequence). This CDR3 has 13 amino acids. With 8 bases removed from V and 4 bases from J, the gap between germline ends came to 12 bases.

A word on this clonotype: A much larger clone lies one base from this, so it may be a read error. Here the CDR3 omits its conserved ending phenylalanine or tryptophan, so a read error is the likely source. This chain links TRBV5-1 with TRBJ2-7, with TRBD2 as a possible D gene (7 bases). Per germline, CDR1 SGHRS and CDR2 YFSETQ. This CDR3 region has 13 residues. The V end was cut by 4 bases, the J end by 2 bases, with 10 bases between. The CDR3 sequence is CASSSGTPYEQYL. DNA for the CDR3: TGCGCCAGCAGCAGCGGGACACCCTACGAGCAGTACCTC.

The chain uses TRBV28 and TRBJ2-5; TRBD1 is a possible D gene (5 bases). Germline V gene lookup returns CDR1 MDHEN and CDR2 SYDVKM. The CDR3 has 14 residues. The V and J ends lost 6 bases and 1 base respectively, with 12 bases between them. DNA for the CDR3: TGTGCCAGCAGACCTTCAAGGGGCCAAGAGACCCAGTACTTC. Translated: CASRPSRGQETQYF.

This clonotype has more than one count but fewer than ten. The gene calls are TRBV21-1 and TRBJ2-5; the table's D call of TRBD1 was not tested on the DNA. TRBV21-1 is recorded as a pseudogene. The CDR3 has 14 residues. CDR3 protein: CASIRTGRKRTQYF. The CDR3 nucleotides read TGTGCCAGCATACGGACAGGGAGGAAGAGAACCCAGTACTTC.

The chain recombines TRBV2 with TRBJ2-7, with a possible D match to TRBD2 (6 bases). Germline values: CDR1 SNHLY, CDR2 FYNNEI. The CDR3 covers 13 residues. V lost 4 bases and J 3 bases, leaving 10 bases between the germline ends. Here the CDR3 DNA reads TGTGCCAGCAGTGGCGGGGACGACTACGAGCAGTACTTC. This gives the protein CASSGGDDYEQYF. Full variable domain (outside the CDR3, taken from reference TRBV2 and TRBJ2-7): EPEVTQTPSHQVTQMGQEVILRCVPISNHLYFYWYRQILGQKVEFLVSFYNNEISEKSEIFDDQFSVERPDGSNFTLKIRSTKLEDSAMYFCASSGGDDYEQYFGPGTRLTVT.

The chain couples TRBV20-1 to TRBJ2-7; 9 bases align to TRBD2. CDR1 and CDR2 (germline): DFQATT, SNEGSKA (reference sequence). Trimming took 3 bases from V and 3 from J; bases not matched to a gene: 3. The length of the CDR3 is 13 residues. CDR3 region: CSARSSGIYEQYF. Written as DNA, the CDR3 is TGCAGTGCTAGGTCTAGCGGGATCTACGAGCAGTACTTC.

This clonotype was counted at least ten times. V is TRBV4-1 and J is TRBJ2-7; TRBD2 aligns across 8 bases. With V trimmed by 1 base and J by 3 bases, 8 bases remained unmatched. The CDR3 runs 16 residues. From germline, CDR1 is MGHRA and CDR2 YSYEKL. The CDR3 sequence is CASSQVSLAGYYEQYF. CDR3 bases: TGCGCCAGCAGCCAAGTCTCGTTAGCGGGGTACTACGAGCAGTACTTC.